Below are 16 T cell receptor beta chains sequenced from a single sample in a study of identical twins. TCRdb ran MiXCR on the 5' RACE reads and lists one entry per CDR3 protein. In the table there are 1.5 million to 2 million distinct CDR3 sequences, roughly 35% of which are singletons. Sequences were obtained from cord blood. These TCRs come from a newborn girl in good health.

This rearrangement joins TRBV20-1 to TRBJ2-5; the match to TRBD1 covers 7 bases. The length of the CDR3 is 13 residues. Losses at the gene ends were 3 bases for V and 2 bases for J; bases not matched to a gene: 3. CDR1 is DFQATT and CDR2 is SNEGSKA in the germline V gene (reference sequence). CDR3 bases: TGCAGTGCTAGCGGGACAGTGCAAGAGACCCAGTACTTC. Encoded protein: CSASGTVQETQYF.

This clonotype was seen ten or more times. V gene TRBV27 combines with J gene TRBJ1-6, with D uncertain. The V and J ends lost 8 bases and 0 bases respectively, with 11 bases between them. The CDR3 length is 15 residues. CDR1 MNHEY and CDR2 SMNVEV come from the germline V gene (reference sequence). In DNA form, the CDR3 reads TGTGCCAGCCGTTCGGGGAGCTCCTATAATTCACCCCTCCACTTT. Its protein product is CASRSGSSYNSPLHF.

J is TRBJ1-2 and V is TRBV5-6; 9 nucleotides match TRBD1. CDR3 length: 15 amino acids. J gave up 7 bases and V 0 bases, and 7 bases lay outside the gene matches. Looked up from germline, CDR1 is SGHDT and CDR2 is YYEEEE. CDR3 in amino acids: CASSLEGPGQGGYTF. CDR3 bases: TGTGCCAGCAGCTTGGAAGGACCGGGACAGGGTGGCTACACCTTC.

Only a few counts were recorded for this clonotype. The V gene is TRBV7-9, the J gene TRBJ2-7; D is possibly TRBD2 (5 bases). The germline V and J ends were trimmed by 0 bases and 0 bases, with 15 bases remaining between them. The CDR3 loop spans 17 amino acids. CDR1 and CDR2 from the germline V gene are SEHNR and FQNEAQ (reference sequence). CDR3 amino acids: CASSLALTRESSYEQYF. The CDR3 nucleotides are TGTGCCAGCAGCTTAGCGTTGACGAGGGAGTCCTCCTACGAGCAGTACTTC.

For this clonotype: Compared with germline, one end of the junction differs, possibly owing to a read error. The J gene is TRBJ2-3, the V gene TRBV5-1; no clear D gene. Per the germline V gene, CDR1 is SGHRS and CDR2 is YFSETQ. The CDR3 is made up of 14 amino acids. In DNA form, the CDR3 reads TGTGCCAGCAGCTTCGGACGCGTCACAGATACGCAGTATTTT. This sequence encodes CASSFGRVTDTQYF.

V and J are TRBV20-1 and TRBJ1-1; 8 positions match TRBD1. CDR3 length: 11 residues. V was pared by 6 bases and J by 10 bases, with 7 bases of the junction left unmatched. The germline V gene encodes CDR1 DFQATT and CDR2 SNEGSKA (reference sequence). CDR3 sequence reads: CSAPQGAGAFF. The DNA of the CDR3 is TGCAGTGCACCTCAGGGGGCTGGAGCTTTCTTT.

The genes are TRBV20-1 and TRBJ2-3; TRBD2 agrees at 13 bases. Germline CDR1 is DFQATT and CDR2 is SNEGSKA (reference sequence). Trimming cost V 6 bases and J 0 bases; bases outside gene matches: 12. The CDR3 loop spans 18 amino acids. The CDR3 DNA is TGCAGTGCGCGGACTAGCGGGAGAGAAAGGGATAGCACAGATACGCAGTATTTT. Translated: CSARTSGRERDSTDTQYF.

This clonotype was observed a few times. The chain employs TRBV18 and TRBJ1-1; weak D call: TRBD1 (5 bases). The germline CDR1 and CDR2 sequences are KGHSH and LQKENI. Trimming cost V 6 bases and J 6 bases, with 11 bases left between them. The CDR3 length is 12 residues. The CDR3 DNA reads as TGTGCCAGCTCGCGGGGCAGGGCTGAAGCTTTCTTT. This translates into CASSRGRAEAFF.

The chain is built from TRBV11-2 and TRBJ1-2; D might be TRBD1 (5 bases). The germline V gene has CDR1 SGHAT and CDR2 FQNNGV. V lost 1 base to trimming and J lost 4 bases, with 13 bases between them. CDR3 size: 15 residues. CDR3 region: CASSLVAGPSYGYTF. The DNA for the CDR3 is TGTGCCAGCAGCTTAGTTGCAGGGCCCTCCTATGGCTACACCTTC.

The chain couples TRBV13 to TRBJ2-7, with D possibly being TRBD2 (5 bases). Germline CDR1 reads PRHDT; CDR2 reads FYEKMQ (reference sequence). The CDR3 is 12 residues long. V was shortened by 6 bases and J by 2 bases, with 8 bases between the two germline ends. The CDR3 sequence: CASRLVPYEQYF. The CDR3 nucleotides read TGTGCCAGCAGACTAGTCCCCTACGAGCAGTACTTC.

The sample holds a few counts of this clonotype. The chain couples TRBV27 to TRBJ1-1; no firm D call. Germline V gene lookup returns CDR1 MNHEY and CDR2 SMNVEV (reference sequence). V was cut by 0 bases and J by 4 bases, with 9 bases left in between. The CDR3 sequence is 14 residues long. The CDR3 DNA sequence: TGTGCCAGCAGTTTATCGTTAGGACCCACTGAAGCTTTCTTT. Residues: CASSLSLGPTEAFF.

This chain connects TRBV18 to TRBJ2-7; D is ambiguous. Germline lookup yields CDR1 KGHSH and CDR2 LQKENI. Trimming removed 0 bases from V and 2 bases from J, with 11 bases in between. The CDR3 has 15 residues. The CDR3 nucleotides read TGTGCCAGCTCACCACCGTCCCGGGCCACCTACGAGCAGTACTTC. Its translation: CASSPPSRATYEQYF.

The genes are TRBV12-3 or TRBV12-4 and TRBJ2-3, with TRBD2 matching 9 bases. With 3 bases clipped from V and 4 bases from J, the junction kept 8 bases outside the gene matches. The CDR3 is 16 amino acids. The CDR3 region is CASSFGLAPSADTQYF. The CDR3, as DNA: TGTGCCAGCAGTTTCGGACTAGCGCCTAGCGCAGATACGCAGTATTTT.

With respect to this clonotype: Since no conserved phenylalanine or tryptophan closes the CDR3, a read error is the likely cause. The gene calls are TRBV20-1 and TRBJ2-7, with D perhaps TRBD1 or TRBD2 (5 bases each). The V end was cut by 5 bases, the J end by 2 bases, with 13 bases between. Germline CDR1 reads DFQATT; CDR2 reads SNEGSKA (reference sequence). The CDR3 is 13 residues long. This chain's CDR3 is CSAHRDQTYEQYL. CDR3 DNA sequence: TGCAGTGCTCATAGGGACCAAACCTACGAGCAGTACTTA.

J is TRBJ1-2 and V is TRBV4-1; D possibly corresponds to TRBD1 (6 bases). The germline V and J ends were trimmed by 2 bases and 4 bases, with 17 bases remaining between them. This CDR3 spans 16 amino acids. The germline gives CDR1 MGHRA, CDR2 YSYEKL. The CDR3 DNA sequence: TGCGCCAGCAGCCAACCTTCACAGGGTCGGGGCTATGGCTACACCTTC. Amino acid sequence: CASSQPSQGRGYGYTF.

The chain carries TRBV6-1 and TRBJ1-5; 10 nucleotides align to TRBD1. The V and J ends lost 4 bases and 7 bases, in that order; junction bases with no gene match: 7. Per germline, CDR1 MNHNS and CDR2 SASEGT. The CDR3 sequence is 15 residues long. DNA of the CDR3: TGTGCCAGCAGTGGCGCCGGGACAGGGGACCAGCCCCAGCATTTT. Its translation: CASSGAGTGDQPQHF.